A selection of T cell receptor beta chains follows, all from one sample in a study of T-cell memory formation after mild COVID-19. TCRdb ran MiXCR on the 5' RACE reads and lists one entry per CDR3 protein. The sample records over 300,000 distinct CDR3 sequences, 20% to 25% being singletons. Source material: PBMCs or a T cell subset sorted from them (not recorded which). The receptors here all came from a young man who had mild COVID-19 (a few samples of this study predate the infection). Cell type and time point are not known. Both conserved end residues are part of each CDR3. Fields, in order: V gene, clone size, J gene, D gene, CDR3 protein, CDR3 DNA. D genes are given only for firm matches. Only some rows state a clone size, as once, few, many or a class for expanded clones.

V gene: TRBV27; clone size: few; J gene: TRBJ1-5; D gene: .; CDR3 protein: CASSHNQPQHF; CDR3 DNA: TGTGCCAGCAGTCATAATCAGCCCCAGCATTTT
V gene: TRBV4-1; clone size: .; J gene: TRBJ2-3; D gene: TRBD1; CDR3 protein: CASSQARGLGLDTQYF; CDR3 DNA: TGCGCCAGCAGCCAAGCCAGGGGGCTTGGATTAGATACGCAGTATTTT
V gene: TRBV7-9; clone size: few; J gene: TRBJ2-7; D gene: .; CDR3 protein: CASSGSPSYEQYF; CDR3 DNA: TGTGCCAGCTCCGGTTCCCCCTCCTACGAGCAGTACTTC
V gene: TRBV6-6; clone size: .; J gene: TRBJ1-2; D gene: TRBD1; CDR3 protein: CASRRDRGHGGYTF; CDR3 DNA: TGTGCCAGCAGACGGGACAGGGGGCATGGGGGCTACACCTTC
V gene: TRBV7-9; clone size: few; J gene: TRBJ1-1; D gene: .; CDR3 protein: CASSLVGRIVNTEAFF; CDR3 DNA: TGTGCCAGCAGCTTAGTCGGCAGAATCGTGAACACTGAAGCTTTCTTT
V gene: TRBV7-6; clone size: .; J gene: TRBJ2-3; D gene: TRBD2; CDR3 protein: CASSLRAGAGSGADTQYF; CDR3 DNA: TGTGCCAGCAGCTTAAGAGCGGGGGCTGGATCGGGTGCAGATACGCAGTATTTT
V gene: TRBV18; clone size: .; J gene: TRBJ1-1; D gene: .; CDR3 protein: CASSPNRDPEGAFF; CDR3 DNA: TGTGCCAGCTCACCAAACCGGGACCCAGAGGGAGCTTTCTTT
V gene: TRBV12-3/TRBV12-4; clone size: few; J gene: TRBJ2-2; D gene: .; CDR3 protein: CASSLVGATGELFF; CDR3 DNA: TGTGCCAGCAGCCTAGTGGGGGCAACCGGGGAGCTGTTTTTT
V gene: TRBV6-2/TRBV6-3; clone size: .; J gene: TRBJ1-5; D gene: TRBD1; CDR3 protein: CASSYDRGKSQPQHF; CDR3 DNA: TGTGCCAGCAGTTACGACAGGGGTAAGAGTCAGCCCCAGCATTTT
V gene: TRBV7-3; clone size: .; J gene: TRBJ2-3; D gene: .; CDR3 protein: CASSARGIGTDTQYF; CDR3 DNA: TGTGCCAGCAGCGCGAGGGGGATTGGCACAGATACGCAGTATTTT
V gene: TRBV6-6; clone size: few; J gene: TRBJ1-2; D gene: .; CDR3 protein: CASSWSSGNNYGYTF; CDR3 DNA: TGTGCCAGCAGTTGGAGCTCAGGGAACAACTATGGCTACACCTTC
V gene: TRBV10-2; clone size: few; J gene: TRBJ2-3; D gene: TRBD2; CDR3 protein: CASSVGTRRTDTQYF; CDR3 DNA: TGCGCCAGCAGTGTCGGGACTAGGCGCACAGATACGCAGTATTTT
V gene: TRBV6-4; clone size: .; J gene: TRBJ1-5; D gene: .; CDR3 protein: CASSDPGLRNQPQHF; CDR3 DNA: TGTGCCAGCAGTGACCCGGGACTGAGGAATCAGCCCCAGCATTTT
V gene: TRBV6-2/TRBV6-3; clone size: .; J gene: TRBJ1-2; D gene: .; CDR3 protein: CASSTPSFNYGYTF; CDR3 DNA: TGTGCCAGCAGCACCCCATCGTTTAACTATGGCTACACCTTC
V gene: TRBV4-2; clone size: .; J gene: TRBJ2-5; D gene: TRBD1; CDR3 protein: CASSQDRDRGRAQYF; CDR3 DNA: TGTGCCAGCAGCCAAGATCGAGACAGGGGCAGGGCCCAGTACTTC
V gene: TRBV29-1; clone size: few; J gene: TRBJ1-3; D gene: .; CDR3 protein: CSGDSGNTIYF; CDR3 DNA: TGCAGCGGGGACTCTGGAAACACCATATATTTT
V gene: TRBV4-3; clone size: few; J gene: TRBJ1-1; D gene: .; CDR3 protein: CASSQWWDTEAFF; CDR3 DNA: TGCGCCAGCAGTCAATGGTGGGACACTGAAGCTTTCTTT
V gene: TRBV3-1; clone size: once; J gene: TRBJ2-1; D gene: TRBD2; CDR3 protein: CASRLAGAGGNEQFF; CDR3 DNA: TGTGCCAGCAGACTAGCGGGGGCCGGCGGGAATGAGCAGTTCTTC
V gene: TRBV4-2; clone size: few; J gene: TRBJ2-7; D gene: .; CDR3 protein: CASSREGLEFYEQYF; CDR3 DNA: TGTGCCAGCAGCCGAGAGGGCCTCGAGTTCTACGAGCAGTACTTC
V gene: TRBV12-3/TRBV12-4; clone size: few; J gene: TRBJ2-5; D gene: .; CDR3 protein: CASSFRGARETQYF; CDR3 DNA: TGTGCCAGCAGTTTTCGGGGGGCGAGGGAGACCCAGTACTTC
V gene: TRBV9; clone size: .; J gene: TRBJ1-6; D gene: .; CDR3 protein: CASSVTPGLDSPLHF; CDR3 DNA: TGTGCCAGCAGCGTTACGCCGGGGTTGGATTCACCCCTCCACTTT
V gene: TRBV6-5; clone size: .; J gene: TRBJ2-2; D gene: TRBD1; CDR3 protein: CASGLQGTGLTELFF; CDR3 DNA: TGTGCCAGCGGCTTACAGGGGACCGGGTTAACTGAGCTGTTTTTT
V gene: TRBV7-2; clone size: few; J gene: TRBJ2-1; D gene: TRBD2; CDR3 protein: CASTVQRGGVYEQFF; CDR3 DNA: TGTGCCAGCACCGTTCAGCGGGGGGGCGTCTATGAGCAGTTCTTC
V gene: TRBV3-1; clone size: .; J gene: TRBJ2-5; D gene: .; CDR3 protein: CASSQGTYLTSQYF; CDR3 DNA: TGTGCCAGCAGCCAGGGGACGTACCTTACGAGCCAGTACTTC
V gene: TRBV25-1; clone size: .; J gene: TRBJ1-1; D gene: .; CDR3 protein: CASSGFMNTEAFF; CDR3 DNA: TGTGCCAGCAGTGGTTTCATGAACACTGAAGCTTTCTTT
V gene: TRBV19; clone size: few; J gene: TRBJ1-1; D gene: .; CDR3 protein: CASSIASGAMGTEAFF; CDR3 DNA: TGTGCCAGTAGTATAGCGAGCGGGGCAATGGGCACTGAAGCTTTCTTT
V gene: TRBV19; clone size: .; J gene: TRBJ2-2; D gene: .; CDR3 protein: CASSWGIDTGELFF; CDR3 DNA: TGTGCCAGTAGTTGGGGTATTGACACCGGGGAGCTGTTTTTT
V gene: TRBV4-1; clone size: .; J gene: TRBJ2-4; D gene: .; CDR3 protein: CASSQPPGPRDIQYF; CDR3 DNA: TGCGCCAGCAGCCAACCCCCGGGACCGAGGGACATTCAGTACTTC
V gene: TRBV5-1; clone size: .; J gene: TRBJ1-1; D gene: .; CDR3 protein: CASSVLRRSEAFF; CDR3 DNA: TGCGCCAGCAGCGTCCTCCGACGGAGTGAAGCTTTCTTT
V gene: TRBV5-6; clone size: .; J gene: TRBJ2-1; D gene: .; CDR3 protein: CASSLDFKEQFF; CDR3 DNA: TGTGCCAGCAGCTTGGATTTTAAAGAGCAGTTCTTC
V gene: TRBV5-1; clone size: few; J gene: TRBJ2-3; D gene: .; CDR3 protein: CASSSVERGADTQYF; CDR3 DNA: TGCGCCAGCAGCTCGGTGGAGAGAGGGGCAGATACGCAGTATTTT
V gene: TRBV12-3/TRBV12-4; clone size: few; J gene: TRBJ2-2; D gene: .; CDR3 protein: CASSLSLAGELFF; CDR3 DNA: TGTGCCAGCAGTTTATCCCTTGCCGGGGAGCTGTTTTTT
V gene: TRBV3-1; clone size: .; J gene: TRBJ1-1; D gene: .; CDR3 protein: CASSQGAWNTEAFF; CDR3 DNA: TGTGCCAGCAGCCAGGGGGCCTGGAACACTGAAGCTTTCTTT
V gene: TRBV5-6; clone size: .; J gene: TRBJ2-7; D gene: TRBD1; CDR3 protein: CASSLPGQGSEQYF; CDR3 DNA: TGTGCCAGCAGCTTGCCGGGACAGGGTTCCGAGCAGTACTTC
V gene: TRBV6-4; clone size: few; J gene: TRBJ2-2; D gene: .; CDR3 protein: CASSEGLNTGELFF; CDR3 DNA: TGTGCCAGCAGTGAAGGCCTGAACACCGGGGAGCTGTTTTTT
V gene: TRBV27; clone size: .; J gene: TRBJ1-2; D gene: TRBD1; CDR3 protein: CASSVGQGIGYTF; CDR3 DNA: TGTGCCAGCAGTGTCGGACAGGGGATTGGCTACACCTTC
V gene: TRBV7-9; clone size: many; J gene: TRBJ1-4; D gene: .; CDR3 protein: CASSSSGSEKLFF; CDR3 DNA: TGTGCCAGCAGCTCCTCAGGGAGTGAAAAACTGTTTTTT
V gene: TRBV5-1; clone size: .; J gene: TRBJ1-1; D gene: TRBD1; CDR3 protein: CASKLQGMNTEAFF; CDR3 DNA: TGCGCCAGCAAGCTACAGGGGATGAACACTGAAGCTTTCTTT